This T cell receptor (beta chain) was documented in a study of control samples from healthy donors and cancer patients. Trimming stripped 3 bases from V and 4 bases from J, with 10 bases between. The CDR3 totals 13 residues. The germline V gene encodes CDR1 GTSNPN and CDR2 SVGIG (reference sequence). TCRdb's copy holds only in-frame clones and misses some; the assay was immunoSEQ multiplex PCR. This table has some 140,000 clones, just under 95% appearing once. The genes are TRBV30 and TRBJ1-3, with a weak D call TRBD1 (6 bases). This TCR derives from a man between 25 and 39 years old in good health. The specimen sequenced was blood. The CDR3 loop reads CAWSGGHGNTIYF. CDR3 bases: TGTGCCTGGAGCGGGGGACACGGAAACACCATATATTTT.